This is a list of T cell receptor beta chains from one sample in a study of graft-versus-host responses after intestinal transplantation. Which antigens these TCRs recognize remains unknown. The table came from immunoSEQ multiplex PCR; TCRdb's copy has only in-frame clones and leaves some out. The sample has about 90,000 clones, over 85% seen once. The source was unstimulated CD8+ T cells sorted from spleen or lymph node cells, collected before transplant. The source is a human donor who was the organ donor for an intestinal transplant. Each CDR3 is given with its conserved first and last residue. Each record gives: V gene, D gene, J gene, CDR3 protein. D genes are given only for firm matches.

TRBV6-5	TRBD2	TRBJ2-7	CASSIAGGGGYEQYF
TRBV9	TRBD2	TRBJ2-1	CASSGTSGYNEQFF
TRBV6-5	-	TRBJ1-5	CARVKPQHF
TRBV4-3	-	TRBJ2-3	CASSQARSRSTDTQYF
TRBV10-3	TRBD1	TRBJ1-2	CAIAPSGGEGGYTF
TRBV27	TRBD2	TRBJ2-1	CASSVGTSGSKQFF
TRBV6-5	TRBD1	TRBJ1-1	CASRAGTGGGTEAFF
TRBV5-5	-	TRBJ2-7	CASSYNARRDSGPFLYEQYF
TRBV10-2	-	TRBJ2-1	CASSDTSTHNEQFF
TRBV9	-	TRBJ1-2	CASSVVTGNYGYTF
TRBV4-2	TRBD2	TRBJ2-7	CASSPTSGGNYEQYF
TRBV11-2	TRBD2	TRBJ2-7	CASSLALSGGEQYF
TRBV5-4	-	TRBJ2-1	CASSPKRVHNEQFF
TRBV27	TRBD1	TRBJ2-7	CAIKPGQGGYEQYF
TRBV4-2	TRBD2	TRBJ2-7	CASSQEVPGTSGSYEQYF
TRBV7-9	TRBD2	TRBJ2-7	CASSPPYLTSGRDF
TRBV30	TRBD1	TRBJ2-2	CAWSLGGMDTGELFF
TRBV7-9	TRBD2	TRBJ2-1	CASSATSGSNEQFF
TRBV5-6	TRBD1	TRBJ2-7	CASSVQGGPNEQYF
TRBV6-1	-	TRBJ1-1	CASRDDSPVAFF
TRBV7-9	-	TRBJ1-4	CASSSRGGNEKLFF
TRBV27	-	TRBJ2-6	CASSYSGANVLTF
TRBV19	-	TRBJ1-1	CASSIPAYSTEAFF
TRBV7-9	-	TRBJ2-2	CASSARDTAGELFF
TRBV9	-	TRBJ2-5	CASNGGSGETQYF
TRBV28	-	TRBJ1-5	CASTPAEPQHF
TRBV14	TRBD2	TRBJ2-1	CASSPRLAGASYNEQFF
TRBV18	TRBD2	TRBJ2-1	CASSVGLGGIINEQFF
TRBV6-4	-	TRBJ1-5	CASLALPGGIQPQHF
TRBV11-3	-	TRBJ2-2	CASWGPSWVTGELFF
TRBV5-6	-	TRBJ1-5	CASTLRGGNQPQHF
TRBV5-1	-	TRBJ1-2	CASRPHGNYGYTF
TRBV5-8	-	TRBJ2-1	CASSVYFSYNEQFF